This T cell receptor (beta chain) was sequenced during a study of beta chain features in type 1 diabetes. Study results and caveats: Small HLA sub-analyses could not settle whether HLA shapes TCRB rearrangement. In type 1 diabetes patients, VDJ junctions had fewer insertions; deletions at these junctions were more frequent. When Type 1 diabetes patients were examined, their TCRB CDR3s proved moderately but significantly shorter in all four CD4+ subsets.

The authors reverse transcribed all of the isolated RNA, so sequencing captured expressed TCRB transcripts. The assay was immunoSEQ multiplex PCR, and TCRdb's table has in-frame clones only and misses some. The sample lists 640,000 or so clones, over 10% occurring once. On this clone: Its antigen is still unknown.

Germline V lookup: CDR1 SNHLY, CDR2 FYNNEI. J gave up 1 base and V 6 bases, and 4 bases lay outside the gene matches. The CDR3 spans 14 residues. Sequences were obtained from naive CD4+ T cells from blood. The V and J genes are TRBV2 and TRBJ2-3; the match to TRBD1 covers 7 bases. This clonotype originated in a man aged 18 to 29 with type 1 diabetes. This CDR3 is CASSGTEGTDTQYF. Here the CDR3 DNA reads TGTGCCAGCAGCGGGACAGAAGGCACAGATACGCAGTATTTT.